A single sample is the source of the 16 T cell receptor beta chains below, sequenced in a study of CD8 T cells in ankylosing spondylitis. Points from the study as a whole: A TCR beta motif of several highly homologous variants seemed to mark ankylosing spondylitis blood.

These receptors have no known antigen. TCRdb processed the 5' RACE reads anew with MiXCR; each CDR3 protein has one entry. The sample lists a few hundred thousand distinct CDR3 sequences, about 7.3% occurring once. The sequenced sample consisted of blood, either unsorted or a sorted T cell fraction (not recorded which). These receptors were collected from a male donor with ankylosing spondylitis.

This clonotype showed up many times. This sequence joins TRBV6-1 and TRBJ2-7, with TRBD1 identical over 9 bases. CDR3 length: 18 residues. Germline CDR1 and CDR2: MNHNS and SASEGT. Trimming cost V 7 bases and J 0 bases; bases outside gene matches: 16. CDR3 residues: CASTHGTGPLSSSYEQYF. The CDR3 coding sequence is TGTGCCAGCACCCACGGGACAGGGCCCCTAAGTAGCTCCTACGAGCAGTACTTC.

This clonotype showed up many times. The CDR3, as DNA: TGCGCCAGCAGCTTGACACAGAACACCGGGGAGCTGTTTTTT. Translation gives CASSLTQNTGELFF. The chain recombines TRBV5-1 with TRBJ2-2, with D unclear. The V gene's germline CDR1 is SGHRS and CDR2 YFSETQ. The CDR3 length is 14 residues. V was trimmed by 1 base and J by 1 base, leaving 5 bases between them.

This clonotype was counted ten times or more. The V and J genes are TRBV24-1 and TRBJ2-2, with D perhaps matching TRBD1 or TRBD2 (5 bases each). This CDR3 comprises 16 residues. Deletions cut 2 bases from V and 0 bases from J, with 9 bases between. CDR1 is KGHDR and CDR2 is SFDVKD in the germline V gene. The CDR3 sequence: CATSDWGTANTGELFF. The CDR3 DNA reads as TGTGCCACCAGTGATTGGGGGACGGCGAACACCGGGGAGCTGTTTTTT.

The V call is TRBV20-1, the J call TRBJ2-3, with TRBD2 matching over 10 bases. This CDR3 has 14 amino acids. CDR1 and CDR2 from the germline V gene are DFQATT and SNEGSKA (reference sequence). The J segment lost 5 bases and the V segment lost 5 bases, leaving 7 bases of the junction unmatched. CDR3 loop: CSARLAGEGDTQYF. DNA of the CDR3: TGCAGTGCTCGTCTAGCGGGGGAGGGAGATACGCAGTATTTT.

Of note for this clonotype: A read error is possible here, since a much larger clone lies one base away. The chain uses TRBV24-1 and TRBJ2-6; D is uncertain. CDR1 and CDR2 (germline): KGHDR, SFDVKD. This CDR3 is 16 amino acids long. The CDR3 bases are TGTTCCACCAGTGATTGGAAAGGGTCTGGGGCCAACGTCCTGACTTTC. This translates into CSTSDWKGSGANVLTF.

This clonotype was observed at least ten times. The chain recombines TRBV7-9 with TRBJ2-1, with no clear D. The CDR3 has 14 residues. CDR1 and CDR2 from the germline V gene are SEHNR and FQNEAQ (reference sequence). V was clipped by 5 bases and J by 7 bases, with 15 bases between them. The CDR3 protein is CASSHGRSRNEQFF. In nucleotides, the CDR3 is TGTGCCAGCAGCCACGGACGAAGCAGGAATGAGCAGTTCTTC.

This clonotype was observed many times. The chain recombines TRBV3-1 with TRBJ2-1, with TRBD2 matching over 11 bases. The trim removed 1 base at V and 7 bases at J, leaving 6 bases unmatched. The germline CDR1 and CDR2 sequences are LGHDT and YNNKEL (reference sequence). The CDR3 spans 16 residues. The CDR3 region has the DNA TGTGCCAGCAGCCAAGGGCTAGCGGGAGGAGATAATGAGCAGTTCTTC. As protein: CASSQGLAGGDNEQFF.

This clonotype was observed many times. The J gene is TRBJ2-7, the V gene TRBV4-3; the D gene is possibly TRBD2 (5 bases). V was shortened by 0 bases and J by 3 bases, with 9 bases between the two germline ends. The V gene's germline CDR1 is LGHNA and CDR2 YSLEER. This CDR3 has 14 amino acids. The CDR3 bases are TGCGCCAGCAGCCAAGATGGCAGCGGCTACGAGCAGTACTTC. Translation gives CASSQDGSGYEQYF.

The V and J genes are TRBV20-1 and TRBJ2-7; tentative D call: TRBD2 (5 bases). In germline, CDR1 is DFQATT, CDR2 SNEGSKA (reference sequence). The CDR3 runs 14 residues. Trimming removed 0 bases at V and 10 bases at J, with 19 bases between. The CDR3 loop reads CSARDRDGGFRQYF. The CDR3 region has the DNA TGCAGTGCTAGAGATCGCGACGGAGGATTTCGTCAGTACTTC.

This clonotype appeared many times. The CDR3 loop reads CASSSTRRGGLDYGYTF. The CDR3 DNA sequence: TGTGCCAGCAGCTCCACTAGGAGGGGCGGGTTAGACTATGGCTACACCTTC. The rearrangement uses TRBV27 and TRBJ1-2; maybe TRBD1 (5 bases). Germline assignment: CDR1 MNHEY and CDR2 SMNVEV (reference sequence). There are 17 residues in the CDR3. V lost 6 bases, J lost 3 bases, and 23 bases lay in between.

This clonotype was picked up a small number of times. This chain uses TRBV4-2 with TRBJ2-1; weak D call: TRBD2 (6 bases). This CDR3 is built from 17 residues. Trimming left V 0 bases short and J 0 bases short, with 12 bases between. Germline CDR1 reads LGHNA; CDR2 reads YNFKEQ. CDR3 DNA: TGTGCCAGCAGCCAAGAGGCGGGGCTAGTCTCCTACAATGAGCAGTTCTTC. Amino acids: CASSQEAGLVSYNEQFF.

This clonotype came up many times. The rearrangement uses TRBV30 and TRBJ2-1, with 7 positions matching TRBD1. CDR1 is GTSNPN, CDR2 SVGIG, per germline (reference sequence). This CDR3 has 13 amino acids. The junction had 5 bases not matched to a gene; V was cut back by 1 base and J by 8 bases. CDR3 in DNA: TGTGCCTGGAGTGAGGACAGGAGATATGAGCAGTTCTTC. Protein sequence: CAWSEDRRYEQFF.

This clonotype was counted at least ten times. The DNA for the CDR3 is TGTGCCAGCAGTTTAGTGGGAGTGGGGTACAATGAGCAGTTCTTC. Translating it yields CASSLVGVGYNEQFF. This rearrangement joins TRBV28 to TRBJ2-1; weak D call: TRBD2 (5 bases). The CDR3 extends over 15 amino acids. V was pared by 2 bases and J by 4 bases, with 12 bases between. Per the germline V gene, CDR1 is MDHEN and CDR2 is SYDVKM.

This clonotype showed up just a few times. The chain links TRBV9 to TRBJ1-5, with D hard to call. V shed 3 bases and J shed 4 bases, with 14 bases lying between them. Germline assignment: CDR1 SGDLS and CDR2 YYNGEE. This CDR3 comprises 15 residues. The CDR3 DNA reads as TGTGCCAGCAGCGGTGGAAAAGAGGGAAATCAGCCCCAGCATTTT. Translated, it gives CASSGGKEGNQPQHF.

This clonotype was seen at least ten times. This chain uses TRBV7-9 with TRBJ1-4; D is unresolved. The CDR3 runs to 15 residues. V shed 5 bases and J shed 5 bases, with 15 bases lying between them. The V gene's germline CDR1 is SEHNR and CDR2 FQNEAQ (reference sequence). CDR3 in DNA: TGTGCCAGCAGCCTCGGACGGAGTTTAAATGAAAAACTGTTTTTT. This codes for CASSLGRSLNEKLFF.

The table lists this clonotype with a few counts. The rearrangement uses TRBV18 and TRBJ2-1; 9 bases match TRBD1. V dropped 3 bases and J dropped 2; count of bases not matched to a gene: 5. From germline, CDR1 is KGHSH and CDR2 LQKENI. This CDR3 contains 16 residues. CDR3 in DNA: TGTGCCAGCTCACCTGGACAGGGGCTCACCTACAATGAGCAGTTCTTC. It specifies CASSPGQGLTYNEQFF. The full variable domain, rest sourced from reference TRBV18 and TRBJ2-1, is NAGVMQNPRHLVRRRGQEARLRCSPMKGHSHVYWYRQLPEEGLKFMVYLQKENIIDESGMPKERFSAEFPKEGPSILRIQQVVRGDSAAYFCASSPGQGLTYNEQFFGPGTRLTVL.